This T cell receptor (beta chain) was documented in a study of blood T cell repertoires in COVID-19. On the study more broadly: T cells, B-cell-depleted T cells, or PBMCs supplied cDNA or gDNA.

Participants, about 18 to 95 years old, spanned approximately 26 US areas. Clinical history as reported by participants underpinned cohort assignment. Resolution of symptoms, clearance, or two negative PCRs was present in recovered Cohort 3 donors. Assay used: immunoSEQ multiplex PCR; TCRdb lists only in-frame clones, some missing. Of a few hundred thousand clones listed, 70% to 90% were seen once; the top ten hold approximately 2%. This CDR3 contains 13 residues. Germline V CDR1 and CDR2: MNHEY, SVGAGI. V dropped 6 bases and J dropped 4 bases, with 12 bases sitting between them. The sequencing input was PBMCs or T cells enriched from blood (not recorded which). The receptor comes from a woman aged 50 to 60 who had recovered from COVID-19. The rearrangement joins TRBV6-5 to TRBJ1-1; TRBD1 is a possible D gene (5 bases). CDR3 DNA sequence: TGTGCCAGCAGGACCCAGGGTCCCACTGAAGCTTTCTTT. Protein: CASRTQGPTEAFF.